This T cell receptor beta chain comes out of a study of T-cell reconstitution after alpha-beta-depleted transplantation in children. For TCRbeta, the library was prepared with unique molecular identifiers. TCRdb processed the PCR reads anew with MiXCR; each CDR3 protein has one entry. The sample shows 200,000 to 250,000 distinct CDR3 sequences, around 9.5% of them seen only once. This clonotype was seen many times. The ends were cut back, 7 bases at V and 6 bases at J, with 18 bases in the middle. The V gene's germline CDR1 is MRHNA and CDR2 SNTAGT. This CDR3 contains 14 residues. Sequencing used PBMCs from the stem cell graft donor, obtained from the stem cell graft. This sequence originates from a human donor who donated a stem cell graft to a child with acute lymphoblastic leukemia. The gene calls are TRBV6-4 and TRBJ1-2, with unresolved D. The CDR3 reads CASNEYEETDGYTF. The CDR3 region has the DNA TGTGCCAGCAATGAGTACGAGGAAACGGATGGCTACACCTTC.